This is a list of T cell receptor beta chains from one sample in a study of Ad26.COV2.S vaccination and SARS-CoV-2 variants. Method: immunoSEQ multiplex PCR; TCRdb's copy keeps in-frame clones and lacks some. The repertoire consists of under 550,000 clones, with roughly 90% occurring once and the leading ten covering approximately 4%. The sample was peripheral blood, taken in a trial of Ad26.COV2.S vaccine versus placebo. These receptors were taken from a person between 18 and 65 years old who received the Ad26.COV2.S COVID-19 vaccine or a placebo. Both conserved end residues are part of each CDR3. A D gene is named only where the DNA matches it firmly. Where a row states a size, it is once, few, many or the class of an expanded clone; other rows omit it.

D	size	V	length	J	CDR3	DNA
-	-	TRBV30	14	TRBJ2-7	CAWCGRGVRGEQYF	TGTGCCTGGTGCGGGCGGGGAGTCCGCGGGGAGCAGTACTTC
-	once	TRBV6-7	13	TRBJ1-3	CATTGRGGNTIYF	TGTGCCACCACGGGGAGGGGTGGAAACACCATATATTTT
TRBD1	-	TRBV6-9	14	TRBJ2-3	CASSGTGKADTQYF	TGTGCCAGCAGCGGGACAGGGAAAGCAGATACGCAGTATTTT
TRBD1	-	TRBV29-1	17	TRBJ1-2	CSVDGRGQGALYYGYTF	TGCAGCGTTGACGGCCGGGGACAGGGGGCTTTATACTATGGCTACACCTTC
-	-	TRBV6-2/TRBV6-3	14	TRBJ2-1	CASSMADPYNEQFF	TGTGCCAGCAGTATGGCAGACCCCTACAATGAGCAGTTCTTC
TRBD1	-	TRBV5-6	16	TRBJ1-5	CASGDSTGGWNQPQHF	TGTGCCAGCGGGGATTCGACAGGGGGCTGGAATCAGCCCCAGCATTTT
-	-	TRBV6-2/TRBV6-3	14	TRBJ2-2	CASSYGTGTGELFF	TGTGCCAGCAGTTACGGCACCGGGACCGGGGAGCTGTTTTTT
TRBD1	-	TRBV10-1	18	TRBJ1-6	CASSSPGQGSSYNSPLHF	TGCGCCAGCAGCTCCCCGGGACAGGGTAGCTCCTATAATTCACCCCTCCACTTT
-	-	TRBV2	16	TRBJ1-6	CASSEGPGLRNSPLHF	TGTGCCAGCAGTGAAGGTCCAGGTTTGCGGAATTCACCCCTCCACTTT
-	-	TRBV10-3	16	TRBJ2-5	CAISDSLLSGQETQYF	TGTGCCATCAGTGATTCACTTCTCAGCGGACAAGAGACCCAGTACTTC
-	-	TRBV5-1	15	TRBJ2-1	CASSLVQARGDEQFF	TGCGCCAGCAGCTTGGTCCAGGCAAGGGGTGATGAGCAGTTCTTC
TRBD2	once	TRBV30	14	TRBJ2-3	CAWSVGGVLDTQYF	TGTGCCTGGAGTGTTGGGGGGGTTTTGGATACGCAGTATTTT
-	once	TRBV28	16	TRBJ1-2	CASSSEATDNSGGYTF	TGTGCCAGCAGTTCAGAAGCAACGGACAATTCGGGAGGCTACACCTTC
-	-	TRBV6-5	16	TRBJ2-5	CASSYSPRDSTETQYF	TGTGCCAGCAGTTACTCCCCGCGGGACTCCACAGAGACCCAGTACTTC
-	-	TRBV12-3/TRBV12-4	12	TRBJ1-1	CASSLFGYEAFF	TGTGCCAGCAGTTTATTTGGGTATGAAGCTTTCTTT
-	-	TRBV6-1	14	TRBJ2-7	CASSDHRSSYEQYF	TGTGCCAGCAGTGATCACAGGAGCTCCTACGAGCAGTACTTC
TRBD2	-	TRBV7-9	18	TRBJ2-3	CASSSTLAGGPGTDTQYF	TGTGCCAGCAGCTCAACGTTAGCGGGGGGGCCCGGCACAGATACGCAGTATTTT